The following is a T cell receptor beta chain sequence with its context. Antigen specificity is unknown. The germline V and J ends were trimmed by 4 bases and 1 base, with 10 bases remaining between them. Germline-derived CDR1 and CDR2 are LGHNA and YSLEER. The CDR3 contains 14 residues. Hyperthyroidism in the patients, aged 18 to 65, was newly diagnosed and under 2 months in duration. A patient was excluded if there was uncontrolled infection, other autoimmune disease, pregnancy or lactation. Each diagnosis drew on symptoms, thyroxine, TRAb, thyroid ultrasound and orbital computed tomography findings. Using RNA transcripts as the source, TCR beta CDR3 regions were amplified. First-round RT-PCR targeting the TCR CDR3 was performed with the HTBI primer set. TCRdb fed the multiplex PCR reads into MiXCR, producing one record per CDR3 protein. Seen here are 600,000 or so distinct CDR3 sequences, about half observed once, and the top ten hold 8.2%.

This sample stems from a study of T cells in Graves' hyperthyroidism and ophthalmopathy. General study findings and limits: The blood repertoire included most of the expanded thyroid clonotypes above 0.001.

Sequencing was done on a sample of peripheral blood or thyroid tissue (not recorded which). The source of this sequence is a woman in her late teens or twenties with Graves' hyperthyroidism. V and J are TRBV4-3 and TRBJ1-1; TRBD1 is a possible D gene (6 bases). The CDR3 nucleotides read TGCGCCAGCAGCCTGGGGACAAGGAACACTGAAGCTTTCTTT. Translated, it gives CASSLGTRNTEAFF.